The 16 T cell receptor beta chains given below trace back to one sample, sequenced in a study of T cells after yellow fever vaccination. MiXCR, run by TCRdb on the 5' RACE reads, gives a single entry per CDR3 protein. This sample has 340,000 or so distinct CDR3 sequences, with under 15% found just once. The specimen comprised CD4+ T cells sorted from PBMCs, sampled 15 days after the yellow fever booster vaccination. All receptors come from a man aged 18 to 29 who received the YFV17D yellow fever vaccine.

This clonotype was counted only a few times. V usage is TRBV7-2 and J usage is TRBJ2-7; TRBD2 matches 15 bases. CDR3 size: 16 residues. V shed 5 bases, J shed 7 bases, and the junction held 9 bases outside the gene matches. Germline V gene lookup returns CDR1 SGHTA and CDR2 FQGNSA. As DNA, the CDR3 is TGTGCCAGCAGCGACGGAGGGACTAGCGGGGGGAGGGAGCAGTACTTC. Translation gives CASSDGGTSGGREQYF.

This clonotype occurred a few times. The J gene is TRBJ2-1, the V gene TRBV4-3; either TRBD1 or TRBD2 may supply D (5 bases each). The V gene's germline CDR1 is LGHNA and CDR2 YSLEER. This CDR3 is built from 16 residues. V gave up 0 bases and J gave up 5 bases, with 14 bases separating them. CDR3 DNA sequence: TGCGCCAGCAGCCAAGAGGGGCGGGCCTGGGACAATGAGCAGTTCTTC. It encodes CASSQEGRAWDNEQFF.

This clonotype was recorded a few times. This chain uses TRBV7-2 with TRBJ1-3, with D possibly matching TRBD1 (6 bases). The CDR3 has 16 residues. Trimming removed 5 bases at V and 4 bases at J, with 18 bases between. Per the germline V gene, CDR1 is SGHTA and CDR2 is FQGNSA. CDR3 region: CASSAPPAGAGNTIYF. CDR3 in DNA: TGTGCCAGCAGCGCCCCTCCGGCAGGGGCCGGAAACACCATATATTTT.

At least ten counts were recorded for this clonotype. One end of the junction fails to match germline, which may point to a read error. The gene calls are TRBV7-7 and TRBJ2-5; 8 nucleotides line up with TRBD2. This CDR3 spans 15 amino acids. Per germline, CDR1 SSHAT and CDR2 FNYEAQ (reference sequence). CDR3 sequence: CASSLGGGGQETQYF. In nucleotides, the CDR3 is TGTGCTAGCAGCCTGGGCGGCGGGGGGCAAGAGACCCAGTACTTC.

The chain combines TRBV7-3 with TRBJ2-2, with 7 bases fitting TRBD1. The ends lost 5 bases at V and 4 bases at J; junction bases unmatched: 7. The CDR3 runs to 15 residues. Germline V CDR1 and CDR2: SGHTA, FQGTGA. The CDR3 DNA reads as TGTGCCAGCAGCCCCCGGACAGGACCCACCGGGGAGCTGTTTTTT. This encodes CASSPRTGPTGELFF.

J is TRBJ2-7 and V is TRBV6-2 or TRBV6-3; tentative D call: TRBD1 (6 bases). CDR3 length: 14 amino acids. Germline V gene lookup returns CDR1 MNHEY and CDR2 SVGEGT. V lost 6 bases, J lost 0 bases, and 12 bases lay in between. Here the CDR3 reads CASRGAGLSYEQYF. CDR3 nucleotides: TGTGCCAGCAGGGGGGCGGGCCTCTCCTACGAGCAGTACTTC.

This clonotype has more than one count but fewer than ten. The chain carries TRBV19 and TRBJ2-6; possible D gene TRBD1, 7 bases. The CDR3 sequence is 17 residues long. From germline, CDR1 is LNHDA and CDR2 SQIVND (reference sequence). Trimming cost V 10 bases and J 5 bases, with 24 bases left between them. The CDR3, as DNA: TGTGCCACCTCTCGGAGGGGGCAGAGGACTTGGGCCAACGTCCTGACTTTC. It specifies CATSRRGQRTWANVLTF.

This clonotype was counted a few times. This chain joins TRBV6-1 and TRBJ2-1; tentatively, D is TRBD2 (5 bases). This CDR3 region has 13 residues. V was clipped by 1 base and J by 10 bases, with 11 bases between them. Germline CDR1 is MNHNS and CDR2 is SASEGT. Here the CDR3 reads CASSEGGRWEQFF. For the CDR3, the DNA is TGTGCCAGCAGTGAAGGAGGGCGGTGGGAGCAGTTCTTC.

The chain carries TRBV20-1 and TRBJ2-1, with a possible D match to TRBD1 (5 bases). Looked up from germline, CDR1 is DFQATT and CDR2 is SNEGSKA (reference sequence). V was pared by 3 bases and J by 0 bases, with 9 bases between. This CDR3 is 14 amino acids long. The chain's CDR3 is CSASRASSYNEQFF. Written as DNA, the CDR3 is TGCAGTGCTAGCAGGGCCAGCTCCTACAATGAGCAGTTCTTC.

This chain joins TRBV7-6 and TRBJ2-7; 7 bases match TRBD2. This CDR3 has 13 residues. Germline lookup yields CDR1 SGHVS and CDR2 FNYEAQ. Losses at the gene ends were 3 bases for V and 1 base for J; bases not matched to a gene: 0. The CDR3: CASSFGGSYEQYV. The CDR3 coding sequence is TGTGCCAGCAGCTTCGGGGGGTCCTACGAGCAGTACGTC.

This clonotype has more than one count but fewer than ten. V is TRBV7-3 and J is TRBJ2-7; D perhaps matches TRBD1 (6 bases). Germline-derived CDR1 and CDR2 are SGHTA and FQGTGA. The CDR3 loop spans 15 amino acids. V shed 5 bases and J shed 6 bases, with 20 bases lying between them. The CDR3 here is CASSPTSTGVGEQYF. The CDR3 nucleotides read TGTGCCAGCAGCCCTACCTCGACAGGCGTGGGCGAGCAGTACTTC.

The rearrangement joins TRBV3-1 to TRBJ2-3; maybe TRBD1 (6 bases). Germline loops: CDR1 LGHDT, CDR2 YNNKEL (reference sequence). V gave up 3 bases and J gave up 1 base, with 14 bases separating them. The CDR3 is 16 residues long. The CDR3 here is CASSQASGQRTDTQYF. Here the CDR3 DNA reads TGTGCCAGCAGCCAGGCCTCCGGACAGCGCACAGATACGCAGTATTTT.

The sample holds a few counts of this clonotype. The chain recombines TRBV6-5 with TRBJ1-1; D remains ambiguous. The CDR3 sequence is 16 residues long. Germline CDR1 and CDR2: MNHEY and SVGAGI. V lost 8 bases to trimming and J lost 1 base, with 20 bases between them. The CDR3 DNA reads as TGTGCCAGCGGTCCCAGATTCGGGTTTGAGAACACTGAAGCTTTCTTT. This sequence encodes CASGPRFGFENTEAFF.

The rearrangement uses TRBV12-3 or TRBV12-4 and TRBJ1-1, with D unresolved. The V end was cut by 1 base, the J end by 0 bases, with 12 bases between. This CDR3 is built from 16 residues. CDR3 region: CASSLGPSSMNTEAFF. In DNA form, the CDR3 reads TGTGCCAGCAGTTTAGGCCCGAGTAGCATGAACACTGAAGCTTTCTTT.

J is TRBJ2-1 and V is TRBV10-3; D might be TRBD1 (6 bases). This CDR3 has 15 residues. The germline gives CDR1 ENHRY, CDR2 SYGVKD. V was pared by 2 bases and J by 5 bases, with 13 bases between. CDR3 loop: CAISELFRGDNEQFF. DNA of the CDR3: TGTGCCATCAGTGAGCTCTTCAGGGGCGACAATGAGCAGTTCTTC.

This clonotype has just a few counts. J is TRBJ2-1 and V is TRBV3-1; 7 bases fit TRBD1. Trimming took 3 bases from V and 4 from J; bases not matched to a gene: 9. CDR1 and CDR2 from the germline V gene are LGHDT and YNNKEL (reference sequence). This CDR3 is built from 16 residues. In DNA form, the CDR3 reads TGTGCCAGCAGCCAGCTCCGGGACAGAAAATACAATGAGCAGTTCTTC. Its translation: CASSQLRDRKYNEQFF.